The rows below give T cell receptor beta chains drawn from one sample of a study of shared clonotypes between healthy human individuals. Only in-frame clones appear in the TCRdb table, and some are missing; sequencing was by immunoSEQ multiplex PCR. The data hold approximately 700,000 clones, with less than 80% observed a single time. The material sequenced was memory CD4+ T cells sorted from blood. These receptors came from a woman in her 30s in good health. Each CDR3 is given with its conserved first and last residue. D genes are given only for firm matches. Size is stated for part of the rows, as once, few or many counts, or as a class when the clone is expanded.

d_gene: -; v_gene: TRBV15; abundance: -; j_gene: TRBJ2-2; CDR3nt: TGTGCCACCAGCAGAGATCGCGAAACCGGGGAGCTGTTTTTT; CDR3aa: CATSRDRETGELFF
d_gene: -; v_gene: TRBV28; abundance: -; j_gene: TRBJ1-3; CDR3nt: TGTGCCAGCAGTTTACCCCCTGAGGGAGCTGGAAACACCATATATTTT; CDR3aa: CASSLPPEGAGNTIYF
d_gene: -; v_gene: TRBV25-1; abundance: many; j_gene: TRBJ2-7; CDR3nt: TGTGCCAGCAGTGTTACATTAGCGGACTCCTACGAGCAGTACTTC; CDR3aa: CASSVTLADSYEQYF
d_gene: TRBD2; v_gene: TRBV29-1; abundance: few; j_gene: TRBJ2-1; CDR3nt: TGCAGCGTTGAAGATCAGAGGCGGGGGGATGAGCAGTTCTTC; CDR3aa: CSVEDQRRGDEQFF
d_gene: -; v_gene: TRBV6-5; abundance: -; j_gene: TRBJ1-2; CDR3nt: TGTGCCAGCAGCCCCGTTCCGAAGGACTATGGCTACACCTTC; CDR3aa: CASSPVPKDYGYTF
d_gene: -; v_gene: TRBV2; abundance: -; j_gene: TRBJ2-3; CDR3nt: TGTGCCAGCAGTGTTGAGAGCACAGATACGCAGTATTTT; CDR3aa: CASSVESTDTQYF
d_gene: TRBD1; v_gene: TRBV29-1; abundance: -; j_gene: TRBJ2-7; CDR3nt: TGCAGCGTTGTGGGACAGACCTACGAGCAGTACTTC; CDR3aa: CSVVGQTYEQYF
d_gene: -; v_gene: TRBV27; abundance: -; j_gene: TRBJ1-5; CDR3nt: TGTGCCAGCAGTCCCCATCCGGGTCCTCCCCTAATTCAGCCCCAGCATTTT; CDR3aa: CASSPHPGPPLIQPQHF
d_gene: -; v_gene: TRBV7-9; abundance: -; j_gene: TRBJ2-1; CDR3nt: TGTGCCAGCAGCGTATTCAGGGTCTCCCCGCCGGGAAATGAGCAGTTCTTC; CDR3aa: CASSVFRVSPPGNEQFF
d_gene: -; v_gene: TRBV6-5; abundance: -; j_gene: TRBJ2-3; CDR3nt: TGTGCCAGCACCGAACGGGGCACAGATACGCAGTATTTT; CDR3aa: CASTERGTDTQYF
d_gene: TRBD2; v_gene: TRBV27; abundance: -; j_gene: TRBJ2-7; CDR3nt: TGTGCCAGCAGTTCCCCAAGCGGGAGTATCGACGAGCAGTACTTC; CDR3aa: CASSSPSGSIDEQYF
d_gene: -; v_gene: TRBV5-1; abundance: once; j_gene: TRBJ2-1; CDR3nt: TGCGCCAGCTCCCCCGGAGGGCCTTTGTATAATGAGCAGTTCTTC; CDR3aa: CASSPGGPLYNEQFF
d_gene: TRBD2; v_gene: TRBV27; abundance: -; j_gene: TRBJ2-1; CDR3nt: TGTGCCAGCAGTCCCGGGACTAGCGGGATCGGGTTGTATGAGCAGTTCTTC; CDR3aa: CASSPGTSGIGLYEQFF
d_gene: TRBD2; v_gene: TRBV6-6; abundance: -; j_gene: TRBJ2-3; CDR3nt: TGTGCCAGCAGTCGAACTAGCGGGAGGGCGATAGATACGCAGTATTTT; CDR3aa: CASSRTSGRAIDTQYF
d_gene: -; v_gene: TRBV5-4; abundance: once; j_gene: TRBJ1-5; CDR3nt: TGTGCCAGCAGCTTGTGGTCAGGATATAGCAATCAGCCCCAGCATTTT; CDR3aa: CASSLWSGYSNQPQHF
d_gene: TRBD1; v_gene: TRBV19; abundance: -; j_gene: TRBJ2-1; CDR3nt: TGTGCCAGTAGTCTTCGACAGGGGGCCTACAATGAGCAGTTCTTC; CDR3aa: CASSLRQGAYNEQFF
d_gene: -; v_gene: TRBV10-1; abundance: -; j_gene: TRBJ1-1; CDR3nt: TGCGCCAGCAGTGCCCAAACAGCGAACACTGAAGCTTTCTTT; CDR3aa: CASSAQTANTEAFF
d_gene: -; v_gene: TRBV7-9; abundance: -; j_gene: TRBJ2-2; CDR3nt: TGTGCCAGCAGCCTCCGGACGGGAGAAACCGGGGAGCTGTTTTTT; CDR3aa: CASSLRTGETGELFF
d_gene: -; v_gene: TRBV10-2; abundance: -; j_gene: TRBJ1-4; CDR3nt: TGCGCCAGCAGTGCTTCAGATAGCAATGGTGAAAAACTGTTTTTT; CDR3aa: CASSASDSNGEKLFF
d_gene: TRBD2; v_gene: TRBV7-6; abundance: -; j_gene: TRBJ2-7; CDR3nt: TGTGCCAGCAGCATACTAGCGGAGGCCTCCTACGAGCAGTACTTC; CDR3aa: CASSILAEASYEQYF
d_gene: -; v_gene: TRBV15; abundance: -; j_gene: TRBJ1-4; CDR3nt: TGTGCCACCAGGGGGACAAGGAGGAATGAAAAACTGTTTTTT; CDR3aa: CATRGTRRNEKLFF
d_gene: -; v_gene: TRBV28; abundance: -; j_gene: TRBJ2-6; CDR3nt: TGTGCCAGCAGCCCGTCATCTGGGGCCAACGTCCTGACTTTC; CDR3aa: CASSPSSGANVLTF
d_gene: -; v_gene: TRBV6-1; abundance: once; j_gene: TRBJ1-1; CDR3nt: TGTGCCAGCAGTTTCCCACGTACTCACACTGAAGCTTTCTTT; CDR3aa: CASSFPRTHTEAFF
d_gene: -; v_gene: TRBV5-6; abundance: few; j_gene: TRBJ1-5; CDR3nt: TGTGCCAGCAGCTTGGGGGGGACGGGAGGTTCTGCCCAGCATTTT; CDR3aa: CASSLGGTGGSAQHF
d_gene: TRBD2; v_gene: TRBV2; abundance: few; j_gene: TRBJ2-5; CDR3nt: TGTGCAAGCACGATGTCTAGCGGACACCAAGAGACCCAGTACTTC; CDR3aa: CASTMSSGHQETQYF
d_gene: -; v_gene: TRBV27; abundance: few; j_gene: TRBJ1-4; CDR3nt: TGTGCCAGCAGGCGAGCGGGGTCGAATGAAAAACTGTTTTTT; CDR3aa: CASRRAGSNEKLFF
d_gene: TRBD1; v_gene: TRBV27; abundance: -; j_gene: TRBJ1-5; CDR3nt: TGTGCCAGCAGCCTAGGTTCGGGACAGGGAAATCAGCCCCAGCATTTT; CDR3aa: CASSLGSGQGNQPQHF
d_gene: TRBD2; v_gene: TRBV14; abundance: few; j_gene: TRBJ2-2; CDR3nt: TGTGCCAGCAGCCAAGGGAGGGGAGCGGGGACCGGGGAGCTGTTTTTT; CDR3aa: CASSQGRGAGTGELFF
d_gene: -; v_gene: TRBV7-9; abundance: -; j_gene: TRBJ1-5; CDR3nt: TGTGCCAGCAGCCAACCGGGGGAAACTCAGCCCCAGCATTTT; CDR3aa: CASSQPGETQPQHF
d_gene: TRBD2; v_gene: TRBV28; abundance: -; j_gene: TRBJ2-7; CDR3nt: TGTGCCAGCAGTTTAAATCCGGGACTAGCTCCGCAGTACTTC; CDR3aa: CASSLNPGLAPQYF
d_gene: -; v_gene: TRBV6-5; abundance: many; j_gene: TRBJ1-2; CDR3nt: TGTGCCAGCAGTTATGAAGGTTTGCATGGCTACACCTTC; CDR3aa: CASSYEGLHGYTF
d_gene: -; v_gene: TRBV28; abundance: -; j_gene: TRBJ1-1; CDR3nt: TGTGCCAGCAGTCCGACCACAGGGATGCCCACTGAAGCTTTCTTT; CDR3aa: CASSPTTGMPTEAFF
d_gene: -; v_gene: TRBV29-1; abundance: few; j_gene: TRBJ2-5; CDR3nt: TGCAGCGTTGAGGGCCAGCTGGGGGAGACCCAGTACTTC; CDR3aa: CSVEGQLGETQYF
d_gene: TRBD1; v_gene: TRBV28; abundance: -; j_gene: TRBJ1-5; CDR3nt: TGTGCCAGCAGAAACCAAGGACAGGCTAATCAGCCCCAGCATTTT; CDR3aa: CASRNQGQANQPQHF
d_gene: -; v_gene: TRBV7-6; abundance: -; j_gene: TRBJ2-3; CDR3nt: TGTGCCAGCAGCCGCAGGGGAACAGATACGCAGTATTTT; CDR3aa: CASSRRGTDTQYF
d_gene: TRBD1; v_gene: TRBV6-1; abundance: -; j_gene: TRBJ1-4; CDR3nt: TGTGCCAGCAGTGAAGACAGGGGGAATCGTAATGAAAAACTGTTTTTT; CDR3aa: CASSEDRGNRNEKLFF
d_gene: -; v_gene: TRBV28; abundance: -; j_gene: TRBJ2-2; CDR3nt: TGTGCCAGCAGTTCACCCCCCGGAGGGGAGCTGTTTTTT; CDR3aa: CASSSPPGGELFF
d_gene: TRBD1; v_gene: TRBV27; abundance: -; j_gene: TRBJ1-5; CDR3nt: TGTGCCAGCAGCCGGGACAGGGTAAGCAATCAGCCCCAGCATTTT; CDR3aa: CASSRDRVSNQPQHF
d_gene: -; v_gene: TRBV6-1; abundance: -; j_gene: TRBJ2-7; CDR3nt: TGTGCCAGCAGTCCACATTACGAGCAGTACTTC; CDR3aa: CASSPHYEQYF
d_gene: TRBD2; v_gene: TRBV28; abundance: -; j_gene: TRBJ2-7; CDR3nt: TGTGCCAGCAGCCCGGGGGGGGCCCCCTACGAGCAGTACTTC; CDR3aa: CASSPGGAPYEQYF
d_gene: TRBD1; v_gene: TRBV6-5; abundance: -; j_gene: TRBJ1-2; CDR3nt: TGTGCCAGCGGACAGGGATACGCGTCCTATGGCTACACCTTC; CDR3aa: CASGQGYASYGYTF
d_gene: TRBD1; v_gene: TRBV28; abundance: many; j_gene: TRBJ1-2; CDR3nt: TGTGCCAGCACCGGGACAGGGGGCCTTGTCTATAGCTACACCTTC; CDR3aa: CASTGTGGLVYSYTF
d_gene: TRBD2; v_gene: TRBV5-3; abundance: -; j_gene: TRBJ2-2; CDR3nt: TGTGCCAGAAGCACTGGGACTAGCGGAGAGAACACCGGGGAGCTGTTTTTT; CDR3aa: CARSTGTSGENTGELFF
d_gene: TRBD2; v_gene: TRBV19; abundance: -; j_gene: TRBJ2-7; CDR3nt: TGTGCCAGTAGTATAGGTGCTAGCGGCCAATACGAGCAGTACTTC; CDR3aa: CASSIGASGQYEQYF
d_gene: TRBD1; v_gene: TRBV5-1; abundance: -; j_gene: TRBJ2-1; CDR3nt: TGCGCCAGCGAGAAGGGGGACAGAGACTACAATGAGCAGTTCTTC; CDR3aa: CASEKGDRDYNEQFF
d_gene: TRBD2; v_gene: TRBV14; abundance: -; j_gene: TRBJ2-3; CDR3nt: TGTGCCAGCAGCCAGCTAGCGGGAGTGTTTACGCAGTATTTT; CDR3aa: CASSQLAGVFTQYF
d_gene: TRBD1; v_gene: TRBV4-1; abundance: once; j_gene: TRBJ2-6; CDR3nt: TGCGCCAGCAGCCAAGGGGACAGGCTTGGGGCCAACGTCCTGACTTTC; CDR3aa: CASSQGDRLGANVLTF
d_gene: -; v_gene: TRBV2; abundance: -; j_gene: TRBJ2-6; CDR3nt: TGTGCCAGCAGTGAAAATGGGTCTGGGGCCAACGTCCTGACTTTC; CDR3aa: CASSENGSGANVLTF
d_gene: TRBD2; v_gene: TRBV12-5; abundance: -; j_gene: TRBJ2-5; CDR3nt: TGTGCTAGTGGCCCGGGGATAGGGAGTAGCGGGGCCCAAGAGACCCAGTACTTC; CDR3aa: CASGPGIGSSGAQETQYF
d_gene: -; v_gene: TRBV11-2; abundance: many; j_gene: TRBJ2-7; CDR3nt: TGTGCCAGCAGCTCGTCCAAAGGGGAGCAGTACTTC; CDR3aa: CASSSSKGEQYF